The 2 T cell receptor beta chains listed next were all sequenced from one sample in a study of blood T cells in healthy people across ages. The authors ran a second PCR of 7 to 11 cycles using a sample-barcoded 5' primer and a J-beta primer mix. TCRdb independently ran MiXCR on the 5' RACE reads; one entry per CDR3 protein. The sample holds about 1.1 million distinct CDR3 sequences, under 40% seen once. Sequences were obtained from blood. Receptors originate from a man between 18 and 29 years old in good health.

This clonotype was detected a few times. The chain has TRBV20-1 and TRBJ1-6, with TRBD1 as a possible D gene (6 bases). The CDR3 is made up of 14 amino acids. Per germline, CDR1 DFQATT and CDR2 SNEGSKA (reference sequence). Between the trimmed V and J ends, which lost 6 bases and 6 bases, there was a span of 15 bases. CDR3 DNA: TGCAGTGCGTATAACGGACAGTTTAATTCACCCCTCCACTTT. It translates to CSAYNGQFNSPLHF.

The chain is built from TRBV4-2 and TRBJ1-2; a weak D match, TRBD1 (5 bases). V lost 2 bases, J lost 4 bases, and 14 bases lay in between. The CDR3 length is 15 residues. Germline V CDR1 and CDR2: LGHNA, YNFKEQ. For the CDR3, the DNA is TGTGCCAGCAGCCAAAGGGACTCACGGAGCTATGGCTACACCTTC. It translates to CASSQRDSRSYGYTF.